This T cell receptor beta chain stems from a study of cytomegalovirus exposure and HLA in healthy donors. The CDR3 has 16 residues. V lost 4 bases and J 3 bases, leaving 16 bases between the germline ends. Germline V CDR1 and CDR2: SGHDT, YYEEEE. The PCR was carried out with 60 Vbeta primers and 13 Jbeta primers. Only in-frame clones appear in the TCRdb table, and some are missing; sequencing was by immunoSEQ multiplex PCR. The sample features just under 80,000 clones, with less than 5% in its top ten. The sequence was obtained from a man in his late teens or twenties in good health and CMV-seropositive. The chain recombines TRBV5-6 with TRBJ1-4, with D perhaps TRBD1 (6 bases). Sequencing was carried out using PBMCs. CDR3 DNA sequence: TGTGCCAGCAGCAAACTACGGGACACATCTAATGAAAAACTGTTTTTT. Translated, it gives CASSKLRDTSNEKLFF.